This passage covers 8 T cell receptor beta chains from one sample sequenced in a study of T cells of healthy individuals. One entry per CDR3 protein results from TCRdb running MiXCR on the 5' RACE reads. This sample has some 100,000 distinct CDR3 sequences; roughly a sixth occur once, and the top ten carry more than 5.5%. These receptors came from a human donor in good health.

This chain uses TRBV3-1 with TRBJ1-3; the D is unclear. Germline V gene sequence: CDR1 LGHDT, CDR2 YNNKEL (reference sequence). V gave up 4 bases and J gave up 0 bases, with 13 bases separating them. CDR3 length: 16 residues. The DNA for the CDR3 is TGTGCCAGCAGCCTTAACCCGGCGAGCTCTGGAAACACCATATATTTT. This encodes CASSLNPASSGNTIYF. Full variable domain (outside the CDR3, taken from reference TRBV3-1 and TRBJ1-3): DTAVSQTPKYLVTQMGNDKSIKCEQNLGHDTMYWYKQDSKKFLKIMFSYNNKELIINETVPNRFSPKSPDKAHLNLHINSLELGDSAVYFCASSLNPASSGNTIYFGEGSWLTVV.

This clonotype was recorded at least ten times. This chain links TRBV18 with TRBJ2-5; D not resolved. V shed 2 bases and J shed 5 bases, with 9 bases lying between them. From germline, CDR1 is KGHSH and CDR2 LQKENI. The CDR3 is 13 residues long. Here the CDR3 reads CASSPRVGETQYF. In nucleotides, the CDR3 is TGTGCCAGCTCACCAAGGGTCGGGGAGACCCAGTACTTC. The variable domain in full, with the rest retrieved from reference TRBV18 and TRBJ2-5, is NAGVMQNPRHLVRRRGQEARLRCSPMKGHSHVYWYRQLPEEGLKFMVYLQKENIIDESGMPKERFSAEFPKEGPSILRIQQVVRGDSAAYFCASSPRVGETQYFGPGTRLLVL.

This clonotype was recorded a few times. The V call is TRBV6-2 or TRBV6-3, the J call TRBJ1-3, with D perhaps TRBD1 (6 bases). Trimming removed 5 bases from V and 2 bases from J, with 7 bases in between. Germline CDR1 MNHEY, CDR2 SVGEGT. The length of the CDR3 is 13 residues. The CDR3: CASSGQPGNTIYF. The DNA of the CDR3 is TGTGCCAGCAGTGGACAGCCTGGAAACACCATATATTTT.

This clonotype was counted many times. The chain joins TRBV23-1 to TRBJ1-5, with 8 bases lining up with TRBD1. TRBV23-1 is an open reading frame, and its role is uncertain. After removal of 1 base from V and 2 bases from J, the junction contained 10 bases not matched to a gene. The CDR3 loop spans 18 amino acids. The chain's CDR3 is CASSQCLRSTGGNQPQHF. The CDR3 DNA is TGCGCCAGCAGTCAATGTCTTCGGTCGACAGGGGGCAATCAGCCCCAGCATTTT.

This clonotype was seen once. The V call is TRBV2, the J call TRBJ1-2; D gene unclear. In germline, CDR1 is SNHLY, CDR2 FYNNEI. This CDR3 has 12 residues. Trimming shortened V by 4 bases and J by 5 bases, and 8 bases separated the two germline ends. The CDR3 nucleotides are TGTGCCAGCAGTGGGGAGGGATATGGCTACACCTTC. This translates into CASSGEGYGYTF.

The chain is built from TRBV24-1 and TRBJ1-5, with D possibly being TRBD1 (5 bases). Germline lookup yields CDR1 KGHDR and CDR2 SFDVKD. The CDR3 sequence is 14 residues long. Trimming removed 1 base from V and 9 bases from J, with 12 bases in between. Written as DNA, the CDR3 is TGTGCCACCAGTGATTTTTCAGGGATGGGGCCCCAGCATTTT. It yields the protein CATSDFSGMGPQHF.

The CDR3 here is CSNRGGANTDTQYF. CDR3 in DNA: TGCAGCAACCGGGGGGGGGCCAACACAGATACGCAGTATTTT. V usage is TRBV29-1 and J usage is TRBJ2-3; 8 bases are shared with TRBD2. The CDR3 contains 14 residues. The V gene's germline CDR1 is SQVTM and CDR2 ANQGSEA. Trimming took 8 bases from V and 2 from J; bases not matched to a gene: 9.

The V and J genes are TRBV20-1 and TRBJ2-7, with 9 bases aligning to TRBD1. Trimming took 4 bases from V and 6 from J; bases not matched to a gene: 4. Germline V gene data show CDR1 as DFQATT and CDR2 as SNEGSKA (reference sequence). This CDR3 has 12 residues. Here the CDR3 DNA reads TGCAGTGCTAACGACAGGGGGAGCGAGCAGTACTTC. Amino acid sequence: CSANDRGSEQYF.